These 27 T cell receptor beta chains came from one sample sequenced in a study of cytomegalovirus exposure and HLA in healthy donors. PCR employed 60 Vbeta and 13 Jbeta primers. Clones were read by immunoSEQ multiplex PCR, and TCRdb kept only the in-frame ones, dropping some. The sample consists of about 98,000 clones, approximately 71% of them appearing once. Specimen: PBMCs. The receptors stem from a male donor in good health and CMV-seropositive.

The CDR3 here is CASSLDSWNQPQHF. The CDR3 DNA sequence: TGTGCCAGCAGCTTAGACAGCTGGAATCAGCCCCAGCATTTT. V gene TRBV7-9 combines with J gene TRBJ1-5; D remains ambiguous. CDR3 size: 14 residues. V lost 1 base to trimming and J lost 4 bases, with 8 bases between them. Looked up from germline, CDR1 is SEHNR and CDR2 is FQNEAQ (reference sequence).

V gene TRBV9 combines with J gene TRBJ2-3; 7 nucleotides line up with TRBD2. This CDR3 is 17 amino acids long. Trimming cost V 3 bases and J 3 bases; bases outside gene matches: 13. In germline, CDR1 is SGDLS, CDR2 YYNGEE. Here the CDR3 reads CASSASGREGLTDTQYF. In DNA form, the CDR3 reads TGTGCCAGCAGCGCCTCTGGGAGGGAGGGCCTTACAGATACGCAGTATTTT.

The rearrangement uses TRBV28 and TRBJ2-5; TRBD2 matches 11 bases. Trimming at V came to 8 bases and at J to 2 bases, leaving 7 bases not matched to a gene. Germline assignment: CDR1 MDHEN and CDR2 SYDVKM. This CDR3 has 15 residues. CDR3 residues: CASEGASGRQETQYF. The CDR3 nucleotides are TGTGCCAGCGAAGGGGCTAGCGGGAGGCAAGAGACCCAGTACTTC.

This clone showed up just once. An end of the junction does not agree with germline; a read error may underlie this. This chain uses TRBV7-9 with TRBJ2-7, with 9 positions matching TRBD2. Germline CDR1 and CDR2: SEHNR and FQNEAQ (reference sequence). The CDR3 consists of 18 residues. In DNA form, the CDR3 reads TGTTCCAGCAGCAGGTCCGGCCGCCTTAGCGGGAGAGCCTACGAGCAGTACTTC. Protein sequence: CSSSRSGRLSGRAYEQYF.

In its sample, this clone was seen a few times. J is TRBJ2-7 and V is TRBV9, with 12 bases lining up with TRBD2. Trimming removed 4 bases from V and 3 bases from J; junction bases left unmatched: 8. The CDR3 is 16 residues long. Germline CDR1 SGDLS, CDR2 YYNGEE. The CDR3 DNA sequence: TGTGCCAGCAGCACCCGGACTAGCGGGGCGTTCTACGAGCAGTACTTC. The encoded protein is CASSTRTSGAFYEQYF.

The chain recombines TRBV19 with TRBJ2-3; 7 bases line up with TRBD2. The junction had 8 bases not matched to a gene; V was cut back by 3 bases and J by 11 bases. Germline CDR1 and CDR2: LNHDA and SQIVND (reference sequence). The CDR3 is made up of 13 amino acids. The CDR3 spells CASSIYWDYRQYF. The CDR3 DNA is TGTGCCAGTAGTATCTATTGGGACTATCGGCAGTATTTT.

The V gene is TRBV4-3, the J gene TRBJ2-3; tentatively, D is TRBD2 (6 bases). V was trimmed by 1 base and J by 2 bases, leaving 13 bases between them. The CDR3 consists of 16 residues. Germline values: CDR1 LGHNA, CDR2 YSLEER. This CDR3 is CASSQGVAAATDTQYF. In DNA form, the CDR3 reads TGCGCCAGCAGCCAAGGAGTAGCGGCCGCCACAGATACGCAGTATTTT.

The CDR3 sequence: CASSLAGLAGVTYNEQFF. CDR3 DNA: TGTGCCAGCAGCTTAGCAGGTCTAGCGGGAGTAACTTACAATGAGCAGTTCTTC. The chain links TRBV7-2 to TRBJ2-1, with 10 bases lining up with TRBD2. CDR1 and CDR2 (germline): SGHTA, FQGNSA. The CDR3 runs to 18 residues. Trimming at V came to 0 bases and at J to 4 bases, leaving 9 bases not matched to a gene.

The genes are TRBV5-4 and TRBJ2-4, with 8 bases matching TRBD2. Germline trimming cut 3 bases from V and 8 bases from J; bases unmatched to any gene: 4. The CDR3 length is 13 residues. From germline, CDR1 is SGHNT and CDR2 YYREEE (reference sequence). The CDR3 sequence: CASSSSGGDIQYF. CDR3 in DNA: TGTGCCAGCAGCTCCTCCGGGGGGGACATTCAGTACTTC.

The J gene is TRBJ2-7, the V gene TRBV7-8, with TRBD2 identical over 8 bases. With V trimmed by 4 bases and J by 4 bases, 6 bases remained unmatched. Germline V lookup: CDR1 SGHVS, CDR2 FQNEAQ. The CDR3 is 14 residues long. The CDR3 region has the DNA TGTGCCAGCAGCTATGGACTAGCAGTTTACGAGCAGTACTTC. Translating it yields CASSYGLAVYEQYF.

The V call is TRBV15, the J call TRBJ1-2; D not resolved. This CDR3 region has 14 residues. V was shortened by 3 bases and J by 5 bases, with 13 bases between the two germline ends. The germline V gene encodes CDR1 LNHNV and CDR2 YYDKDF (reference sequence). CDR3 coding DNA: TGTGCCACCAGCAGCGACGGGTTTGAGTATGGCTACACCTTC. Its protein is CATSSDGFEYGYTF.

The chain uses TRBV6-5 and TRBJ2-1; 10 nucleotides line up with TRBD1. The CDR3 contains 14 residues. CDR1 and CDR2 from the germline V gene are MNHEY and SVGAGI. Trimming cost V 6 bases and J 7 bases; bases outside gene matches: 6. In DNA, the CDR3 is TGTGCCAGCAGAAAGGACAGGGGGGGGAATGAGCAGTTCTTC. It is translated as CASRKDRGGNEQFF.

This rearrangement joins TRBV11-2 to TRBJ2-3; no reliable D call. Germline assignment: CDR1 SGHAT and CDR2 FQNNGV. The CDR3 length is 19 residues. Trimming removed 4 bases from V and 3 bases from J, with 26 bases in between. The CDR3 loop is CASSSPKAGSLKKTDTQYF. CDR3 DNA: TGTGCCAGCAGCTCCCCTAAAGCAGGTTCCCTAAAAAAAACAGATACGCAGTATTTT.

This clone has a handful of counts. The chain carries TRBV28 and TRBJ1-2; 9 bases align to TRBD1. The CDR3 spans 17 residues. The V gene's germline CDR1 is MDHEN and CDR2 SYDVKM. With 6 bases clipped from V and 3 bases from J, the junction kept 14 bases outside the gene matches. Here the CDR3 DNA reads TGTGCCAGCAGAAGCAGCCCGGGACAGGGCCTCTACTATGGCTACACCTTC. It yields the protein CASRSSPGQGLYYGYTF.

The chain employs TRBV15 and TRBJ2-3; tentative D call: TRBD2 (6 bases). Per germline, CDR1 LNHNV and CDR2 YYDKDF (reference sequence). With 4 bases removed from V and 4 bases from J, the gap between germline ends came to 15 bases. The CDR3 extends over 15 amino acids. The CDR3 sequence: CATSTAGSSSDTQYF. The CDR3, as DNA: TGTGCCACCAGCACAGCGGGTTCGTCGTCAGATACGCAGTATTTT.

The rearrangement uses TRBV28 and TRBJ1-4; perhaps TRBD1 as D (6 bases). This CDR3 region has 13 residues. The germline gives CDR1 MDHEN, CDR2 SYDVKM. Trimming took 3 bases from V and 8 from J, leaving 10 bases between them. The DNA of the CDR3 is TGTGCCAGCAGTTTGGGGGGGCGGGAAAAACTGTTTTTT. Amino acids: CASSLGGREKLFF.

V is TRBV7-2 and J is TRBJ2-2; 13 bases agree with TRBD2. The CDR3 is 17 amino acids. J was trimmed by 2 bases and V by 5 bases; bases with no gene match: 5. Germline V CDR1 and CDR2: SGHTA, FQGNSA. The CDR3, as DNA: TGTGCCAGCAGCCGCTGGACTAGCGGGGGAAACACCGGGGAGCTGTTTTTT. This codes for CASSRWTSGGNTGELFF.

This clone was seen once. The chain is built from TRBV7-9 and TRBJ2-7, with D possibly TRBD1 on 6 matching bases. This CDR3 contains 14 residues. With 1 base removed from V and 5 bases from J, the gap between germline ends came to 12 bases. The germline V gene has CDR1 SEHNR and CDR2 FQNEAQ (reference sequence). The CDR3 region has the DNA TGTGCCAGCAGCTTAGTCCCAGGGGACCACGAGCAGTACTTC. Translated, it gives CASSLVPGDHEQYF.

Details on this clone: One end of the junction varies from germline; a read error may be responsible. V usage is TRBV2 and J usage is TRBJ1-4; D not resolved. The CDR3 spans 12 residues. Germline loops: CDR1 SNHLY, CDR2 FYNNEI. In nucleotides, the CDR3 is TGTGCCAGCAGTGAAGCGGACCGGGAATGCTTCTTT. Translated, it gives CASSEADRECFF. The entire variable domain, with the rest obtained from reference TRBV2 and TRBJ1-4, is as follows: EPEVTQTPSHQVTQMGQEVILRCVPISNHLYFYWYRQILGQKVEFLVSFYNNEISEKSEIFDDQFSVERPDGSNFTLKIRSTKLEDSAMYFCASSEADRECFFGSGTQLSVL.

This sequence joins TRBV15 and TRBJ2-7; possibly TRBD2 for D (5 bases). In germline, CDR1 is LNHNV, CDR2 YYDKDF (reference sequence). This CDR3 comprises 15 residues. Deletions cut 0 bases from V and 2 bases from J, with 11 bases between. The CDR3 bases are TGTGCCACCAGCAGAGATGGACTGAAACCCTACGAGCAGTACTTC. Encoded protein: CATSRDGLKPYEQYF. The complete variable domain, with remaining parts taken from reference TRBV15 and TRBJ2-7, reads DAMVIQNPRYQVTQFGKPVTLSCSQTLNHNVMYWYQQKSSQAPKLLFHYYDKDFNNEADTPDNFQSRRPNTSFCFLDIRSPGLGDTAMYLCATSRDGLKPYEQYFGPGTRLTVT.

The chain couples TRBV19 to TRBJ2-2, with 8 bases identical to TRBD2. This CDR3 spans 15 amino acids. Losses at the gene ends were 2 bases for V and 4 bases for J; bases not matched to a gene: 3. Germline V gene sequence: CDR1 LNHDA, CDR2 SQIVND (reference sequence). CDR3 protein: CASSIQAGATGELFF. For the CDR3, the DNA is TGTGCCAGTAGTATACAAGCGGGAGCCACCGGGGAGCTGTTTTTT.

This clone has more than one count but fewer than ten. The chain uses TRBV28 and TRBJ1-5; D may be TRBD1 (6 bases). Germline V gene lookup returns CDR1 MDHEN and CDR2 SYDVKM. V gave up 3 bases and J gave up 7 bases, with 16 bases separating them. CDR3 length: 15 residues. The CDR3 protein is CASSLRSGGRQPQHF. In DNA, the CDR3 is TGTGCCAGCAGTTTGAGGTCGGGGGGCAGGCAGCCCCAGCATTTT.

V gene TRBV7-9 combines with J gene TRBJ1-4; a possible D gene is TRBD1 (5 bases). V was shortened by 2 bases and J by 5 bases, with 12 bases between the two germline ends. The CDR3 is 15 residues long. Germline V gene data show CDR1 as SEHNR and CDR2 as FQNEAQ (reference sequence). The CDR3 DNA follows: TGTGCCAGCAGCTTACTAGACAGTCCCAATGAAAAACTGTTTTTT. Its protein is CASSLLDSPNEKLFF.

In its sample, this clone was seen many times. This sequence joins TRBV2 and TRBJ2-2, with D possibly TRBD2 on 6 matching bases. The CDR3 has 13 amino acids. Trimming stripped 7 bases from V and 3 bases from J, with 9 bases between. The germline gives CDR1 SNHLY, CDR2 FYNNEI. DNA for the CDR3: TGTGCCAGCACGGGAGAATACACCGGGGAGCTGTTTTTT. Translated, it gives CASTGEYTGELFF.

V usage is TRBV6-5 and J usage is TRBJ2-7; 7 bases are shared with TRBD1. With V trimmed by 4 bases and J by 2 bases, 11 bases remained unmatched. This CDR3 spans 16 amino acids. Germline V CDR1 and CDR2: MNHEY, SVGAGI. CDR3 region: CASSSPRQGGAYEQYF. CDR3 in DNA: TGTGCCAGCAGTTCTCCGCGACAGGGTGGTGCCTACGAGCAGTACTTC.

In its sample, this clone was seen a few times. The gene calls are TRBV5-1 and TRBJ2-5; D call uncertain. Germline-derived CDR1 and CDR2 are SGHRS and YFSETQ. The CDR3 is 11 amino acids. V lost 6 bases and J 4 bases, leaving 7 bases between the germline ends. The CDR3, as DNA: TGCGCCAGCACCAACGGAGAGACCCAGTACTTC. It specifies CASTNGETQYF.

CDR3 DNA sequence: TGCGCCAGCAGCGACGCCGGGACAACTAACACTGAAGCTTTCTTT. Protein sequence: CASSDAGTTNTEAFF. The chain joins TRBV5-1 to TRBJ1-1; a weak D match, TRBD1 (6 bases). The CDR3 spans 15 residues. Germline values: CDR1 SGHRS, CDR2 YFSETQ. V was trimmed by 4 bases and J by 2 bases, leaving 15 bases between them.